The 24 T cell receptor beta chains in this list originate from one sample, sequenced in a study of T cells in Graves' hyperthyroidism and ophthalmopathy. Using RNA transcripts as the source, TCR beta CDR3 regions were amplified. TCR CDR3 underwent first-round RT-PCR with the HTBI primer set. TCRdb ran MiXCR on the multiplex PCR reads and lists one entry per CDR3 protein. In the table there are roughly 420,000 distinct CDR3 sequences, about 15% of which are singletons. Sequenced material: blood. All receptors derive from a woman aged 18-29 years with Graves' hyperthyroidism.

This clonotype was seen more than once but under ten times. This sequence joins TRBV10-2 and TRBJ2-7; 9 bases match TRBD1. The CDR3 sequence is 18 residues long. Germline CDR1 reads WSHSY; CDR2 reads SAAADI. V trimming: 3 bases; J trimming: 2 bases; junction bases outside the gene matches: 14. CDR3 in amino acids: CASSEIHGGDRVTYEQYF. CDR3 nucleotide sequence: TGCGCCAGCAGTGAAATTCACGGTGGGGACAGGGTTACCTACGAGCAGTACTTC.

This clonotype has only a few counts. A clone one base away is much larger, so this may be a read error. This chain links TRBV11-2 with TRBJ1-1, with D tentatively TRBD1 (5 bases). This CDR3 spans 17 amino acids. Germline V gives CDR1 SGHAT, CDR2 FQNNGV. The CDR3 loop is CDSSLVGGTLSRTEAFF. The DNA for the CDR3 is TGTGACAGCAGCTTAGTCGGGGGGACCCTTTCGAGGACTGAAGCTTTCTTT. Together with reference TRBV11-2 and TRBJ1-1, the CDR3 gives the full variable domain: EAGVAQSPRYKIIEKRQSVAFWCNPISGHATLYWYQQILGQGPKLLIQFQNNGVVDDSQLPKDRFSAERLKGVDSTLKIQPAKLEDSAVYLCDSSLVGGTLSRTEAFFGQGTRLTVV.

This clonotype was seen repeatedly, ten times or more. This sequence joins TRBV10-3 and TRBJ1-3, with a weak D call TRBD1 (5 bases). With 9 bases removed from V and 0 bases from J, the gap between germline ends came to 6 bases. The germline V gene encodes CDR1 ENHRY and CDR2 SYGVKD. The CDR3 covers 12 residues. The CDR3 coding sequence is TGTGCCATTCAGGGCTCTGGAAACACCATATATTTT. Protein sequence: CAIQGSGNTIYF.

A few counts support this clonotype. Here the CDR3 DNA reads TGTGCCAGCAGCCCGGGACAGCCCGGCTCTGGGGCCAACGTCCTGACTTTC. It encodes CASSPGQPGSGANVLTF. This chain joins TRBV7-2 and TRBJ2-6; 7 bases fit TRBD1. CDR3 length: 17 amino acids. Germline V gene sequence: CDR1 SGHTA, CDR2 FQGNSA. Trimming took 5 bases from V and 0 from J; bases not matched to a gene: 7.

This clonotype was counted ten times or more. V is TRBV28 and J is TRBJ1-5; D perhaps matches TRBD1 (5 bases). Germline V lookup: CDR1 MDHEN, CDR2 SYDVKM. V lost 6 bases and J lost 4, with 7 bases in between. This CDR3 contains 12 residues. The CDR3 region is CASSGGNQPQHF. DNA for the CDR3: TGTGCCAGCAGCGGGGGAAATCAGCCCCAGCATTTT.

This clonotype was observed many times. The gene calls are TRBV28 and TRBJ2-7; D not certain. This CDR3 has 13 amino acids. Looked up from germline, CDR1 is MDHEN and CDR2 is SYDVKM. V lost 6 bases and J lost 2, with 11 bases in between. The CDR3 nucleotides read TGTGCCAGCAGGTTTACGGCGGCCTACGAGCAGTACTTC. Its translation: CASRFTAAYEQYF.

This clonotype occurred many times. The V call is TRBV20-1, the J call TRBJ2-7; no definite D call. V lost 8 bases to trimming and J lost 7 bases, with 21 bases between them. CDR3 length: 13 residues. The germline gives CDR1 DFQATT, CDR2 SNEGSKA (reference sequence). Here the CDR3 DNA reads TGCAGTTCAAGGGCTGCCGGCCTACGGGAGCAGTACTTC. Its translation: CSSRAAGLREQYF.

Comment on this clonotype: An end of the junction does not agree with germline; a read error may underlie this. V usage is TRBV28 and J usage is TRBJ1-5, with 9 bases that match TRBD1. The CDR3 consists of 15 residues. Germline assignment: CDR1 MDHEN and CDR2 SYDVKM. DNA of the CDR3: TGTGCCAGCAGTTTTTTACAGGGGGCCGTTCAGCCCCAGAATTTT. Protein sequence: CASSFLQGAVQPQNF.

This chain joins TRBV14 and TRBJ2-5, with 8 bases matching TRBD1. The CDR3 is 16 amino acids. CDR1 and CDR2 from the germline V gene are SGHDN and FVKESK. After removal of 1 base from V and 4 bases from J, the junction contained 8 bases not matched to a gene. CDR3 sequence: CASSQATRTGRETQYF. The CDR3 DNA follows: TGTGCCAGCAGCCAAGCAACCAGGACAGGGAGAGAGACCCAGTACTTC.

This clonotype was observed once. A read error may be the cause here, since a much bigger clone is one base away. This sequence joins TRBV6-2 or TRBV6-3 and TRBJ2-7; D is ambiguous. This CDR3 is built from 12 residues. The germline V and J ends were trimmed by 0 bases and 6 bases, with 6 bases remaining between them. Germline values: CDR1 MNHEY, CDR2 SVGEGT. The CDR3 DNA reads TGTGCCAGCAGTTACTCGCTGGGCGAGCAGTACTTC. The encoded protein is CASSYSLGEQYF.

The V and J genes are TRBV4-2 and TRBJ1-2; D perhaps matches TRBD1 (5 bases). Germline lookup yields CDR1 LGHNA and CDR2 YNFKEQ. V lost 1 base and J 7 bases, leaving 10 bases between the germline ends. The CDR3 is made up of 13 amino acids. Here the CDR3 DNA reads TGTGCCAGCAGCCAAGGCAGGGATGCTGGCTACACCTTC. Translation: CASSQGRDAGYTF.

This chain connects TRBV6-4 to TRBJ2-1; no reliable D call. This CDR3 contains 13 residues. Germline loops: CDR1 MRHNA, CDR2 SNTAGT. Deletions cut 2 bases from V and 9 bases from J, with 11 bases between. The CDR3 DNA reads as TGTGCCAGCAGTGACCAAGACTTAAGTGAGCAGTTCTTC. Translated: CASSDQDLSEQFF.

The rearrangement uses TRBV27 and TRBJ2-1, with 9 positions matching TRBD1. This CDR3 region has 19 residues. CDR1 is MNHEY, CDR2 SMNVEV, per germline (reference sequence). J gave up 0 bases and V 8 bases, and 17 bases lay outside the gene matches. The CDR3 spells CASGSGTGPGGSSYNEQFF. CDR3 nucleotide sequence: TGTGCCAGCGGTTCCGGGACAGGGCCAGGGGGAAGCTCCTACAATGAGCAGTTCTTC.

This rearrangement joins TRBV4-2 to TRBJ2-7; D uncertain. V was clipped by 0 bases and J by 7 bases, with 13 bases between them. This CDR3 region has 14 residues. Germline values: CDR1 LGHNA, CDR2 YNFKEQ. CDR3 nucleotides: TGTGCCAGCAGCCAAGAAGCCTCCTTCGGAGAGCAGTACTTC. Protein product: CASSQEASFGEQYF.

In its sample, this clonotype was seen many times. In DNA form, the CDR3 reads TGTGCCAGCTCACGCCTAACGAACACTGAAGCTTTCTTT. Residues: CASSRLTNTEAFF. The V gene is TRBV18, the J gene TRBJ1-1; D is ambiguous. The length of the CDR3 is 13 residues. V was cut by 4 bases and J by 1 base, with 7 bases left in between. Germline lookup yields CDR1 KGHSH and CDR2 LQKENI.

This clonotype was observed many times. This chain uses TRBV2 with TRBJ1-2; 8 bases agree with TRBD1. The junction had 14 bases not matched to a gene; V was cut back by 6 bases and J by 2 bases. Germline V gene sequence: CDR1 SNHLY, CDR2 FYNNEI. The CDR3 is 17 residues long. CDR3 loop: CASSDTRGGQGNYGYTF. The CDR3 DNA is TGTGCCAGCAGCGACACCCGGGGAGGACAGGGAAACTATGGCTACACCTTC.

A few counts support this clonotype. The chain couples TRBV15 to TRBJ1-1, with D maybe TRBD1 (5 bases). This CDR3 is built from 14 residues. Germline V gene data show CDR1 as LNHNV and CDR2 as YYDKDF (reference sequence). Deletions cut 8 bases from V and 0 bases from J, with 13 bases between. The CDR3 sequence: CATSVGQLNTEAFF. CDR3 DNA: TGTGCCACCTCAGTGGGGCAGCTGAACACTGAAGCTTTCTTT.

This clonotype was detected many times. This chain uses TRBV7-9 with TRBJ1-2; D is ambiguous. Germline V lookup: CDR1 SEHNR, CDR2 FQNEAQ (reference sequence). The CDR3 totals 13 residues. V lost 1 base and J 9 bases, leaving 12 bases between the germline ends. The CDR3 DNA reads TGTGCCAGCAGCTTAGATCTAACGAGTAGCTACACCTTC. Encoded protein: CASSLDLTSSYTF. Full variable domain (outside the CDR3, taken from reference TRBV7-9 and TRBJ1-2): DTGVSQNPRHKITKRGQNVTFRCDPISEHNRLYWYRQTLGQGPEFLTYFQNEAQLEKSRLLSDRFSAERPKGSFSTLEIQRTEQGDSAMYLCASSLDLTSSYTFGSGTRLTVV.

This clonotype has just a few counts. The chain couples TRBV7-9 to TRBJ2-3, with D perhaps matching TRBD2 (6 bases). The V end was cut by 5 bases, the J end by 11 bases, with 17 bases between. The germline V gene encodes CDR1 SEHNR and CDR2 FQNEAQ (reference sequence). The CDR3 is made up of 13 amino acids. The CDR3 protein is CASSQSSGTLQYF. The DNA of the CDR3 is TGTGCCAGCAGCCAGAGCTCCGGGACTTTGCAGTATTTT.

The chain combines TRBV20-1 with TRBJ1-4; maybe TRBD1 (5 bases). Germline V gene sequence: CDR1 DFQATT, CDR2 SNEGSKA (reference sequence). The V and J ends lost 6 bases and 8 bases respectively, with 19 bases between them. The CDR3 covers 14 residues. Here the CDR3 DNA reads TGCAGTGCCTCCCTGGGGGGAAGGAGGGAAAAACTGTTTTTT. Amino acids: CSASLGGRREKLFF.

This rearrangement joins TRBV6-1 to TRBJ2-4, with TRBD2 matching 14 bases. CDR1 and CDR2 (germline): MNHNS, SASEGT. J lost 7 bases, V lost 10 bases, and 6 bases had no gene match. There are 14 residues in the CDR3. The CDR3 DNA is TGTGCCACGACTAGCGGGGGGGCAGGGAACATTCAGTACTTC. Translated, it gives CATTSGGAGNIQYF.

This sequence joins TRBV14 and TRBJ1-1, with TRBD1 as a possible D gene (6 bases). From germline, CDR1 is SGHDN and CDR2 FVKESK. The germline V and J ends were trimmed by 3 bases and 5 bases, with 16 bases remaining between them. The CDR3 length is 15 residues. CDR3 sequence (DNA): TGTGCCAGCAGCCAGGCAGGGGCGGGAAGGACTGAAGCTTTCTTT. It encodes CASSQAGAGRTEAFF.

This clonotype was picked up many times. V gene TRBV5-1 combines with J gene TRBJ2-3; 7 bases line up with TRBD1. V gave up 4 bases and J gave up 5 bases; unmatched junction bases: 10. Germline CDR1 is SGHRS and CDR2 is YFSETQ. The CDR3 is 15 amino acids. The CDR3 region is CASSAYRGSVDTQYF. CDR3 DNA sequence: TGCGCCAGCAGCGCATACAGGGGATCGGTAGATACGCAGTATTTT.

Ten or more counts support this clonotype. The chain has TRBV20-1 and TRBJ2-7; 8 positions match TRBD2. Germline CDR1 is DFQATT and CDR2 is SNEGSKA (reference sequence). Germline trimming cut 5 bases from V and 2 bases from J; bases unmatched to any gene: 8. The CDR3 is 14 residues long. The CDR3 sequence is CSALSGMTTYEQYF. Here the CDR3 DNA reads TGCAGTGCTCTTAGCGGGATGACCACCTACGAGCAGTACTTC.